Below are 13 T cell receptor beta chains sequenced from a single sample in a study of OX40 agonist ivuxolimab in advanced cancers. Here immunoSEQ multiplex PCR was the method, and the copy in TCRdb shows in-frame clones only, minus some. Among fewer than 200,000 clones listed, 94% were seen once. The sample consisted of CD4+ or CD8+ T cells sorted from blood, taken in a trial of the OX40 agonist ivuxolimab. The origin of the receptors is an adult with an advanced solid tumor such as melanoma, head and neck, liver or kidney cancer.

Details on this clone: In the same sample, other DNA sequences code for this CDR3. The J gene is TRBJ2-1, the V gene TRBV7-2; a weak D match, TRBD2 (6 bases). There are 14 residues in the CDR3. CDR1 is SGHTA, CDR2 FQGNSA, per germline. With 1 base removed from V and 5 bases from J, the gap between germline ends came to 9 bases. For the CDR3, the DNA is TGTGCCAGCAGCTTAGTGGCGGGAAACAATGAGCAGTTCTTC. Translating it yields CASSLVAGNNEQFF.

V gene TRBV5-5 combines with J gene TRBJ1-2; perhaps TRBD1 as D (6 bases). CDR1 and CDR2 (germline): SGHKS, YYEKEE (reference sequence). This CDR3 is built from 13 residues. Trimming cost V 2 bases and J 6 bases, with 11 bases left between them. This chain's CDR3 is CASSFGGADGYTF. Here the CDR3 DNA reads TGTGCCAGCAGCTTTGGGGGGGCGGATGGCTACACCTTC. Combining the CDR3 with reference TRBV5-5 and TRBJ1-2 gives the whole variable domain DAGVTQSPTHLIKTRGQQVTLRCSPISGHKSVSWYQQVLGQGPQFIFQYYEKEERGRGNFPDRFSARQFPNYSSELNVNALLLGDSALYLCASSFGGADGYTFGSGTRLTVV.

The rearrangement joins TRBV5-4 to TRBJ2-1; 11 positions match TRBD2. The CDR3 totals 17 residues. Germline V CDR1 and CDR2: SGHNT, YYREEE (reference sequence). V shed 0 bases and J 6 bases; nucleotides not matched to a gene: 8. CDR3 DNA: TGTGCCAGCAGCTTGGGGGCTAGCGGGAGGACGGTCAATGAGCAGTTCTTC. Its translation: CASSLGASGRTVNEQFF.

The V and J genes are TRBV7-9 and TRBJ2-3; D possibly corresponds to TRBD2 (5 bases). V was pared by 5 bases and J by 4 bases, with 10 bases between. The germline gives CDR1 SEHNR, CDR2 FQNEAQ (reference sequence). The length of the CDR3 is 13 residues. Written as DNA, the CDR3 is TGTGCCAGCAGCGCCGGACTGGCAGATACGCAGTATTTT. Protein sequence: CASSAGLADTQYF. Drawing the rest from reference TRBV7-9 and TRBJ2-3, the complete variable domain is DTGVSQNPRHKITKRGQNVTFRCDPISEHNRLYWYRQTLGQGPEFLTYFQNEAQLEKSRLLSDRFSAERPKGSFSTLEIQRTEQGDSAMYLCASSAGLADTQYFGPGTRLTVL.

The chain employs TRBV6-5 and TRBJ2-2; 9 bases line up with TRBD2. The ends lost 8 bases at V and 6 bases at J; junction bases unmatched: 7. The CDR3 loop spans 14 amino acids. The germline gives CDR1 MNHEY, CDR2 SVGAGI. CDR3 sequence: CASRGLADAGELFF. Here the CDR3 DNA reads TGTGCCAGCCGGGGACTAGCCGACGCCGGGGAGCTGTTTTTT.

The chain links TRBV18 to TRBJ2-1; TRBD2 aligns across 14 bases. Germline V gene sequence: CDR1 KGHSH, CDR2 LQKENI. The V and J ends lost 6 bases and 1 base, in that order; junction bases with no gene match: 11. The CDR3 has 19 residues. The CDR3 loop reads CASSRGGLAGVRSYNEQFF. The CDR3 DNA follows: TGTGCCAGCTCCCGGGGGGGACTAGCGGGAGTTAGATCCTACAATGAGCAGTTCTTC.

The table lists this clone with a count of one. The chain couples TRBV28 to TRBJ1-4, with 9 bases fitting TRBD1. The V segment lost 2 bases and the J segment 8 bases; nucleotides outside the gene matches: 12. This CDR3 contains 17 residues. Looked up from germline, CDR1 is MDHEN and CDR2 is SYDVKM. The CDR3 is CASSLAGGTGISEKLFF. The CDR3 DNA reads as TGTGCCAGCAGTTTAGCCGGTGGGACAGGGATCTCCGAAAAACTGTTTTTT.

The chain carries TRBV6-1 and TRBJ2-3; a weak D match, TRBD2 (5 bases). Germline V gene lookup returns CDR1 MNHNS and CDR2 SASEGT. V gave up 10 bases and J gave up 2 bases, with 19 bases separating them. The CDR3 covers 15 residues. CDR3 sequence reads: CAISSPGSVTDTQYF. CDR3 in DNA: TGTGCCATCTCATCCCCGGGATCCGTCACAGATACGCAGTATTTT.

The chain is built from TRBV7-2 and TRBJ1-4; D is undetermined. The germline V and J ends were trimmed by 5 bases and 5 bases, with 12 bases remaining between them. This CDR3 is built from 14 residues. Germline V gene sequence: CDR1 SGHTA, CDR2 FQGNSA. Here the CDR3 reads CASSRAAQNEKLFF. The CDR3 DNA is TGTGCCAGCAGCCGTGCGGCTCAGAATGAAAAACTGTTTTTT.

The rearrangement joins TRBV5-1 to TRBJ1-5; 8 bases fit TRBD1. J lost 4 bases, V lost 4 bases, and 7 bases had no gene match. The CDR3 totals 15 residues. The germline V gene has CDR1 SGHRS and CDR2 YFSETQ. CDR3 in DNA: TGCGCCAGCAGCCCGACGGACAGGGAAAATCAGCCCCAGCATTTT. The encoded protein is CASSPTDRENQPQHF.

This rearrangement joins TRBV28 to TRBJ2-7; unclear D gene. Germline assignment: CDR1 MDHEN and CDR2 SYDVKM. This CDR3 contains 13 residues. Trimming cost V 2 bases and J 3 bases, with 8 bases left between them. CDR3 DNA: TGTGCCAGCAGTTTAGGGCGGAACTACGAGCAGTACTTC. Residues: CASSLGRNYEQYF.

V usage is TRBV7-6 and J usage is TRBJ2-2; D might be TRBD1 (6 bases). V was trimmed by 4 bases and J by 4 bases, leaving 19 bases between them. Germline CDR1 SGHVS, CDR2 FNYEAQ. CDR3 size: 17 residues. CDR3 nucleotide sequence: TGTGCCAGCAGCTCCATCTTAACAGGGCCGAGCACCGGGGAGCTGTTTTTT. It specifies CASSSILTGPSTGELFF. Drawing the rest from reference TRBV7-6 and TRBJ2-2, the complete variable domain is GAGVSQSPRYKVTKRGQDVALRCDPISGHVSLYWYRQALGQGPEFLTYFNYEAQQDKSGLPNDRFSAERPEGSISTLTIQRTEQRDSAMYRCASSSILTGPSTGELFFGEGSRLTVL.

V and J are TRBV7-2 and TRBJ2-1; 7 bases match TRBD1. Unmatched junction bases numbered 16, after V lost 4 bases and J lost 4 bases. The germline V gene has CDR1 SGHTA and CDR2 FQGNSA. The CDR3 spans 18 residues. CDR3 DNA sequence: TGTGCCAGCAGCTCGTTTATGCCTTACAGGGGTTCGTACAATGAGCAGTTCTTC. This codes for CASSSFMPYRGSYNEQFF.